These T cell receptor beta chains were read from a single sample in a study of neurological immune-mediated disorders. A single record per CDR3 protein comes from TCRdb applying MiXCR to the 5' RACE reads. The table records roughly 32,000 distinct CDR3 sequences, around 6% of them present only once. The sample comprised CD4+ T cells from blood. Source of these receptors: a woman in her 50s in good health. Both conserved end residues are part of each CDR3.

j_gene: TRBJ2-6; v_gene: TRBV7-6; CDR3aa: CASSPPGGANVLTF
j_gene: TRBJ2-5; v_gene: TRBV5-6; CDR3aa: CASSLTGGPETQYF
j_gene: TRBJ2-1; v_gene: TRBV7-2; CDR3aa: CASSSLGFAEGHEQFF
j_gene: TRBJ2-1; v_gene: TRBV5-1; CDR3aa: CASSLQGLAGSGNEQFF
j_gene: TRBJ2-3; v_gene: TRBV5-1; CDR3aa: CASSLVGSSNTDTQYF
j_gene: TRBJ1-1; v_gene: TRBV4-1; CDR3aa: CASSQERQSYNTEAFF
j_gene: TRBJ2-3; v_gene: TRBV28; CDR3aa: CASSIPGLDTQYF
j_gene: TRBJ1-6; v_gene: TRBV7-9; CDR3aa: CASSLKAYSPLHF
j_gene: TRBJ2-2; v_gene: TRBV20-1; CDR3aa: CSARRRGAGELFF
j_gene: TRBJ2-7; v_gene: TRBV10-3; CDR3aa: CAISVQGAHEQYF
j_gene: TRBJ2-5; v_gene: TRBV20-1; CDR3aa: CSARDRVETQYF
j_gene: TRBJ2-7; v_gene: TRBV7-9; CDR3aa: CASSPYRGISYEQYF
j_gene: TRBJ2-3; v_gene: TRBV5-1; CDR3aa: CASSLVVAGEADTQYF
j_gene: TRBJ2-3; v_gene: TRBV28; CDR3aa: CASSLAGGSTDTQYF
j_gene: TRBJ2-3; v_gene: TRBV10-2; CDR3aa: CASSEAALTDTQYF
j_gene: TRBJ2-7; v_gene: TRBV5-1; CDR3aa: CASSLWQGTYEQYF
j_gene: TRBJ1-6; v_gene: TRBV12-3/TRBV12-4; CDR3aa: CASSASADNSPLHF
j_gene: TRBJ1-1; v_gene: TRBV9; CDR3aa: CASSRTGGASEAFF
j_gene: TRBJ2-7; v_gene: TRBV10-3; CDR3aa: CAISRDRGNEQYF
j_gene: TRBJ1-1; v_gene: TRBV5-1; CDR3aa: CASSLQAAYTEAFF
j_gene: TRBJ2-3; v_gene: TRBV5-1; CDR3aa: CATQALSTDTQYF
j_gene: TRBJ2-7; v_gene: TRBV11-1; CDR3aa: CASSLTSEDTYEQYF
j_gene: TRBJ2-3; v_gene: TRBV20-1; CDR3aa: CSVPGTGTDTQYF
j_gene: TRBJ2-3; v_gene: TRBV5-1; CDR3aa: CASSSGRGDTDTQYF
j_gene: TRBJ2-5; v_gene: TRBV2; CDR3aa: CASLGTRSQGTQYF
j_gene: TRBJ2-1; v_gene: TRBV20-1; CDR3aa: CSASPVVGGRDNEQFF
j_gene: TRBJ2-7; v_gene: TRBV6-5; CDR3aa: CASSYGAGAYEQYF
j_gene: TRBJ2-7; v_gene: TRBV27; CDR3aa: CASSLWGDKDYEQYF
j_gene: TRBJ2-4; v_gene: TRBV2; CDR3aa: CATGGREGRIQYF
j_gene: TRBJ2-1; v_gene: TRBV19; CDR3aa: CASSIESKSYNEQFF
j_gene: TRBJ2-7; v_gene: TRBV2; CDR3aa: CASSESGRAGAYEQYF
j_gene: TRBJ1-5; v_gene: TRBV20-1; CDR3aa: CSARGPSQIYSNQPQHF
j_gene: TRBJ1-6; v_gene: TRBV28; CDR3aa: CASRQPGQNSPLHF
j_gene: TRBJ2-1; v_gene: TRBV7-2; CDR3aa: CASSLMSFQGRQRGVEQFF
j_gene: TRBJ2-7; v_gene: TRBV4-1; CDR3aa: CASSQDPAVIYEQYF
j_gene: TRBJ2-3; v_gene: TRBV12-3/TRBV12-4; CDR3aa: CASSQGQLTDTQYF
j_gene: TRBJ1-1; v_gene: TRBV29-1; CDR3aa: CSSPKQGASDEAFF
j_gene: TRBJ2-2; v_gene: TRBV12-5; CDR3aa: CASGSTGTARNTGELFF
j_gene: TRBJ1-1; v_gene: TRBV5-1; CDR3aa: CASSRGQGTEAFF
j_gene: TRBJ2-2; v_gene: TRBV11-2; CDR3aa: CASSLEAGNTGELFF
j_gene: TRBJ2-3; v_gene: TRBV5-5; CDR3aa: CASSLEGLAADTQYF
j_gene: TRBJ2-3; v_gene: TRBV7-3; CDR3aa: CASSSGLAGPTDTQYF
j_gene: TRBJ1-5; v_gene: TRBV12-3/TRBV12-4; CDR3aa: CASSLQGSNQPQHF
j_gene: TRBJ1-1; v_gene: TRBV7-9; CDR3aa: CASSFPLGRSEAFF
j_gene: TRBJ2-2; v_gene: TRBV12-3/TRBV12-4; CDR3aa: CASGKTNTGELFF
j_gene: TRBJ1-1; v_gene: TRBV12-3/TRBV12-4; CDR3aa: CASSSQGFTEAFF